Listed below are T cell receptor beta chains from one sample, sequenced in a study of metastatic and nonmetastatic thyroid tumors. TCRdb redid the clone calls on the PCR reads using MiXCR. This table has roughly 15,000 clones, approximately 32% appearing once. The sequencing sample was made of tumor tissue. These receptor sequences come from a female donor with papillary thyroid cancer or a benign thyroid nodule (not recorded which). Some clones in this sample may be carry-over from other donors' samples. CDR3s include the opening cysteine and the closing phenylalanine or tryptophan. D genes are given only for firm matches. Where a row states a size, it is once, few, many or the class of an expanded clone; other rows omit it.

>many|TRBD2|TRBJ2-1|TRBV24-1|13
CATSPSGSDEQFF
TGTGCCACCAGTCCTAGCGGGAGCGATGAGCAGTTCTTC
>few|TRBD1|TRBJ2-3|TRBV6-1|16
CAISRNRDRFADAQYF
TGTGCCATCAGTCGGAACCGGGACAGGTTCGCAGATGCGCAGTATTTT
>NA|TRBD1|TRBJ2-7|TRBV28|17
CASVPSSGTGSSYEQYF
TGTGCCAGCGTACCCTCAAGCGGGACAGGGAGCTCCTACGAGCAGTACTTC
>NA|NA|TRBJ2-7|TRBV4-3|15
CASSQDHHRAHEQYF
TGCGCCAGCAGCCAAGATCATCACAGGGCCCACGAGCAGTACTTC
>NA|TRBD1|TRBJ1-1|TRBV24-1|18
CATNPQGQAFYLTTEAFF
TGTGCCACCAATCCCCAGGGACAGGCTTTTTATTTGACGACTGAAGCTTTCTTT
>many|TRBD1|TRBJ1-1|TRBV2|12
CASRLTGTEAFF
TGTGCCAGCAGATTGACAGGGACTGAAGCTTTCTTT
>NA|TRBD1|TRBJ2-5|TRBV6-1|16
CASSKTPGQGWETQYF
TGTGCCAGCAGCAAAACCCCGGGACAGGGGTGGGAGACCCAGTACTTC
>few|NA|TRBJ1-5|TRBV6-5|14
CASSYSLSNQPQHF
TGTGCCAGCAGTTACAGTCTTAGCAATCAGCCCCAGCATTTT
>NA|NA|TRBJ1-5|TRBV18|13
CASSPGSNQPQHF
TGTGCCAGCTCACCAGGAAGCAATCAGCCCCAGCATTTT
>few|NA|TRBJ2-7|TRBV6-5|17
CASSYNLMGLGIGEQYF
TGTGCCAGCAGTTACAATTTAATGGGTTTAGGCATTGGCGAGCAGTACTTC
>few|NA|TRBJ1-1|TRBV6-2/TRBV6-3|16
CASSYSGPAGRTEAFF
TGTGCCAGCAGTTACTCGGGGCCGGCTGGTCGTACTGAAGCTTTCTTT
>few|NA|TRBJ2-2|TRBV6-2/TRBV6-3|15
CASSYDVENTGELFF
TGTGCCAGCAGTTACGATGTTGAGAACACCGGGGAGCTGTTTTTT
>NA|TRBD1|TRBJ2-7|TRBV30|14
CAWSVTGTAYEQYF
TGTGCCTGGAGTGTCACCGGGACAGCCTACGAGCAGTACTTC
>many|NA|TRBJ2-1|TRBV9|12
CASNSLGNEQFF
TGTGCCAGCAACTCACTAGGAAATGAGCAGTTCTTC
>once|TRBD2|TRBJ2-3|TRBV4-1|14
CASSVTSALNTQYF
TGCGCCAGCAGTGTGACTAGCGCCCTGAATACGCAGTATTTT
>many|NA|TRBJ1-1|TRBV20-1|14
CSAQGVGTNTEAFF
TGCAGTGCTCAAGGAGTGGGAACGAACACTGAAGCTTTCTTT
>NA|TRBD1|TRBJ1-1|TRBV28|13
CATTQGMNTEAFF
TGTGCCACCACACAGGGGATGAACACTGAAGCTTTCTTT
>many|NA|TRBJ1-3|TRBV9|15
CASSKDGLSGNTIYF
TGTGCCAGCAGCAAGGACGGTCTCTCTGGAAACACCATATATTTT
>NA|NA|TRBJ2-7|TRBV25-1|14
CASSRTQGPYEQYF
TGTGCCAGCAGCCGAACTCAGGGGCCCTACGAGCAGTACTTC
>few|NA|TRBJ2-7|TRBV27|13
CASSLDSPGEQYF
TGTGCCAGCAGTTTAGACTCTCCGGGGGAGCAGTACTTC
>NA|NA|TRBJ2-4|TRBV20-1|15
CSARDEFGGIGIQYF
TGCAGTGCTAGAGATGAGTTTGGCGGGATCGGCATTCAGTACTTC
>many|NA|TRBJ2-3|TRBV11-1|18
CASSLSPWGDVGTDTQYF
TGTGCCAGCAGCTTATCCCCTTGGGGGGACGTTGGAACAGATACGCAGTATTTT
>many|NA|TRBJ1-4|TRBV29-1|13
CSVRAGRSEKLFF
TGCAGCGTTCGGGCAGGGCGCAGTGAAAAACTGTTTTTT
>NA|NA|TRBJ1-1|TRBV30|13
CAWRKALNTEAFF
TGTGCCTGGAGGAAAGCCCTGAACACTGAAGCTTTCTTT
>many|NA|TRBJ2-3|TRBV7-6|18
CASSLGPGTSTLTDTQYF
TGTGCCAGCAGCTTAGGGCCCGGGACATCTACCCTCACAGATACGCAGTATTTT
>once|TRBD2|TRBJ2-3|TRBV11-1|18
CASIAGTSESFPTDTQYF
TGTGCCAGCATCGCCGGGACTAGCGAGAGTTTCCCTACAGATACGCAGTATTTT
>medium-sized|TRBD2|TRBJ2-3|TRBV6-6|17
CASSYSPSGRSTDTQYF
TGTGCCAGCAGTTACTCGCCTAGCGGGAGAAGCACAGATACGCAGTATTTT
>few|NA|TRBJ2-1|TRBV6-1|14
CASSETDPYNEQFF
TGTGCCAGCAGTGAGACTGACCCTTACAATGAGCAGTTCTTC
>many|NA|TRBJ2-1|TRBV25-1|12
CASSLHYNEQFF
TGTGCCAGCAGTCTCCACTACAATGAGCAGTTCTTC
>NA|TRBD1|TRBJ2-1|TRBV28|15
CASSLGQGARNEQFF
TGTGCCAGCAGTTTGGGACAGGGGGCGCGGAATGAGCAGTTCTTC
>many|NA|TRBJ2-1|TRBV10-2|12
CASTTLWNEQFF
TGCGCCAGCACGACCCTCTGGAATGAGCAGTTCTTC
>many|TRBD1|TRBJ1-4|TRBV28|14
CASSRTGGDEKLFF
TGTGCCAGCAGTCGGACAGGGGGCGATGAAAAACTGTTTTTT
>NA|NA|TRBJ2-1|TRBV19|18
CASSILSGWASSYNEQFF
TGTGCCAGTAGTATCCTCAGCGGGTGGGCCAGCTCCTACAATGAGCAGTTCTTC
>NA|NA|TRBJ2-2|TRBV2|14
CASKSIENTGELFF
TGTGCCAGCAAGTCTATCGAGAACACCGGGGAGCTGTTTTTT
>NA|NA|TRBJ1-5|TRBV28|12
CASSFPDQPQHF
TGTGCCAGCAGTTTCCCCGATCAGCCCCAGCATTTT
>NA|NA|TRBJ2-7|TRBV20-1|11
CSASSAYEQYF
TGCAGTGCTAGTTCGGCGTACGAGCAGTACTTC
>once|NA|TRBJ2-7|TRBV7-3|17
CASSLEGVGGSSYEQYF
TGTGCCAGCAGCTTAGAGGGAGTCGGAGGTAGCTCCTACGAGCAGTACTTC
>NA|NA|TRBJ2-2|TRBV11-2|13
CASSLDRAGELFF
TGTGCCAGCAGCTTAGATAGGGCAGGGGAACTGTTTTTT
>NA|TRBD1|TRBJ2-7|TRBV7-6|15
CASSSDRGRSYEQYF
TGTGCCAGCAGCTCAGACAGGGGCCGTTCCTACGAGCAGTACTTC
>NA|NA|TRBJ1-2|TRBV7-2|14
CASSLTTGTSGYTF
TGTGCCAGCAGCTTGACGACCGGGACCAGTGGCTACACCTTC
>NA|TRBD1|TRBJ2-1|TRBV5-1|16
CASSSSRQGSYNEQFF
TGCGCCAGCAGCTCCTCCCGACAGGGGTCCTACAATGAGCAGTTCTTC
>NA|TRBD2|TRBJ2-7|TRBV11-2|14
CASSPPGTTIEQYF
TGTGCCAGCAGTCCTCCCGGGACTACTATCGAGCAGTACTTC
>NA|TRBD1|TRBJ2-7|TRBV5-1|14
CASRRTGALYEQYF
TGCGCCAGCAGGCGGACAGGGGCCCTCTACGAGCAGTACTTC
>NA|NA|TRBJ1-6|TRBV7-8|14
CASSSGGGGSPLHF
TGTGCCAGCAGCTCCGGAGGGGGAGGTTCACCCCTCCACTTT
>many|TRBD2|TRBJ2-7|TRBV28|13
CASSPGTIYEQYF
TGTGCCAGCAGTCCCGGGACTATATACGAGCAGTACTTC
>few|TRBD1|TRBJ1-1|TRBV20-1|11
CRTGLNTEAFF
TGCAGGACAGGGCTGAACACTGAAGCTTTCTTT
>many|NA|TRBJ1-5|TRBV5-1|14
CASSPAPGDQPQHF
TGCGCCAGCAGCCCTGCCCCTGGGGATCAGCCCCAGCATTTT
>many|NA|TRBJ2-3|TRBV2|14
CASGIPQGGDTQYF
TGTGCCAGCGGAATCCCACAGGGGGGGGATACGCAGTATTTT
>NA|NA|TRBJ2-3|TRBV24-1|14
CATTTDIGTDTQYF
TGTGCCACCACTACCGACATTGGCACAGATACGCAGTATTTT
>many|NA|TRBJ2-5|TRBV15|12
CATSRVEETQYF
TGTGCCACCAGCAGAGTAGAAGAGACCCAGTACTTC
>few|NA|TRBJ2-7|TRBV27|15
CASRSSGGLSYEQYF
TGTGCCAGCAGAAGTAGTGGCGGGCTTTCCTACGAGCAGTACTTC
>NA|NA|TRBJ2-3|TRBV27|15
CASNPRGNDTDTQYF
TGTGCCAGCAACCCCCGAGGGAATGACACAGATACGCAGTATTTT
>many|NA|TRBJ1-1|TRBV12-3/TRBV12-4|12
CASSGLLVEAFF
TGTGCCAGCAGCGGACTTTTAGTTGAAGCTTTCTTT
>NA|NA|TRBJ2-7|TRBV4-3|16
CASSQGIAARSYEQYF
TGCGCCAGCAGCCAGGGGATAGCGGCCAGGTCCTACGAGCAGTACTTC
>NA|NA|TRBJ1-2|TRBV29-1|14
CSVLREGVRSGYTF
TGCAGCGTCCTGAGAGAGGGGGTGAGGTCTGGCTACACCTTC
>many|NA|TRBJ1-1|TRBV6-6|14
CASSYSDGATEAFF
TGTGCCAGCAGTTACTCTGACGGGGCCACTGAAGCTTTCTTT
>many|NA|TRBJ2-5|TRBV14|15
CASSQGSGGQETQYF
TGTGCCAGCAGCCAGGGTAGCGGCGGCCAAGAGACCCAGTACTTC
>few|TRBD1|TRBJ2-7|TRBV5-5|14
CASSRTRGSYEQYF
TGTGCCAGCAGCCGCACCAGGGGGTCGTACGAGCAGTACTTC
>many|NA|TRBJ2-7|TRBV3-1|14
CASSLGLGSWEQYF
TGTGCCAGCAGCTTGGGTCTAGGATCTTGGGAGCAGTACTTC